This TCR beta chain was captured by sequencing in a study of CD8 T cells in ankylosing spondylitis. TCRdb re-derived calls from the 5' RACE reads in MiXCR, one entry per CDR3 protein. The sample consists of roughly 150,000 distinct CDR3 sequences, roughly a third of them appearing once. Germline V CDR1 and CDR2: SGHAT, FQNNGV. V lost 5 bases to trimming and J lost 9 bases, with 14 bases between them. The length of the CDR3 is 13 residues. This chain links TRBV11-2 with TRBJ2-4; either TRBD1 or TRBD2 may supply D (5 bases each). Sequencing input: synovial fluid, either unsorted or a sorted T cell fraction (not recorded which). The clonotype was recovered from a male donor with ankylosing spondylitis. CDR3 sequence: CASSVRDLGIQYF. The DNA for the CDR3 is TGTGCCAGCAGCGTTCGGGACCTCGGCATTCAGTACTTC.